The 21 T cell receptor beta chains listed next were all sequenced from one sample in a study of patients and donors after allogeneic stem cell transplantation (dated by TCRdb to about 2020). The library was generated by RT-PCR. The listed sequencing device is NextSeq 550. In TCRdb, the public reads were trimmed at Q25 with fastp and aligned with MiXCR, with productive beta chains retained. Each CDR3 protein gets just one entry, which takes the most common genes and DNA from the rows behind it. The table for this sample lists approximately 160,000 distinct CDR3 sequences; 30% of them were counted only once. The biggest ten clones account for under 3.5% of the sample. The sample was blood, either unsorted or a sorted T cell fraction (not recorded which). These TCRs come from a human donor who was either an allogeneic HSCT recipient or a stem cell or donor lymphocyte infusion donor (not recorded which). It is not recorded whose cells these are; they may come from a transplant donor.

The genes are TRBV12-3 or TRBV12-4 and TRBJ2-1; 8 nucleotides line up with TRBD2. V dropped 5 bases and J dropped 3; count of bases not matched to a gene: 6. This CDR3 has 15 residues. CDR3 sequence: CASSLGTSSYNEQFF. Written as DNA, the CDR3 is TGTGCCAGCAGTCTAGGGACTAGTAGCTACAATGAGCAGTTCTTC.

The gene calls are TRBV6-6 and TRBJ1-5, with D possibly TRBD1 on 5 matching bases. With 1 base removed from V and 7 bases from J, the gap between germline ends came to 14 bases. This CDR3 comprises 15 residues. CDR1 is MNHNY, CDR2 SVGAGI, per germline (reference sequence). DNA of the CDR3: TGTGCCAGCAGTTACTTAACCGGGACCCGGCAGCCCCAGCATTTT. Encoded protein: CASSYLTGTRQPQHF.

V and J are TRBV5-1 and TRBJ2-7; D not resolved. V gave up 0 bases and J gave up 3 bases, with 7 bases separating them. Germline V lookup: CDR1 SGHRS, CDR2 YFSETQ. CDR3 length: 13 amino acids. CDR3 nucleotide sequence: TGCGCCAGCAGCTTGGGTACAGACTACGAGCAGTACTTC. Protein sequence: CASSLGTDYEQYF.

This clonotype was detected a few times. The chain has TRBV7-6 and TRBJ2-5; 9 nucleotides align to TRBD2. J gave up 3 bases and V 5 bases, and 7 bases lay outside the gene matches. This CDR3 contains 15 residues. Germline lookup yields CDR1 SGHVS and CDR2 FNYEAQ. CDR3 protein: CASSHPTSGEETQYF. DNA for the CDR3: TGTGCCAGCAGCCACCCGACTAGCGGAGAAGAGACCCAGTACTTC.

This clonotype was seen only a few times. This rearrangement joins TRBV12-3 or TRBV12-4 to TRBJ2-3; possibly TRBD1 for D (6 bases). Trimming cost V 1 base and J 2 bases, with 13 bases left between them. The CDR3 consists of 16 residues. CDR3 in DNA: TGTGCCAGCAGTTTAGGGCAGGGGAAATTCACAGATACGCAGTATTTT. Translated: CASSLGQGKFTDTQYF.

The J gene is TRBJ1-2, the V gene TRBV5-5, with 12 bases identical to TRBD1. The CDR3 is 14 residues long. Germline values: CDR1 SGHKS, CDR2 YYEKEE (reference sequence). V lost 1 base and J lost 13; bases outside the gene matches: 8. In DNA, the CDR3 is TGTGCCAGCAGCTTGTTGGGGACAGGGGGCGCGTGCACCTTC. It specifies CASSLLGTGGACTF. The full variable domain, rest sourced from reference TRBV5-5 and TRBJ1-2, is DAGVTQSPTHLIKTRGQQVTLRCSPISGHKSVSWYQQVLGQGPQFIFQYYEKEERGRGNFPDRFSARQFPNYSSELNVNALLLGDSALYLCASSLLGTGGACTFGSGTRLTVV.

The chain couples TRBV28 to TRBJ2-5; D perhaps matches TRBD2 (6 bases). Germline V gene lookup returns CDR1 MDHEN and CDR2 SYDVKM. The CDR3 spans 16 residues. V lost 2 bases and J 2 bases, leaving 15 bases between the germline ends. The CDR3 loop is CASSLPSGGVQETQYF. For the CDR3, the DNA is TGTGCCAGCAGTTTACCCAGCGGAGGGGTACAAGAGACCCAGTACTTC.

The rearrangement links TRBV29-1 to TRBJ2-2, with TRBD1 as a possible D gene (6 bases). Germline values: CDR1 SQVTM, CDR2 ANQGSEA. The CDR3 length is 15 residues. V gave up 4 bases and J gave up 2 bases, with 14 bases separating them. The CDR3 sequence is CSVAAGASNTGELFF. In DNA form, the CDR3 reads TGCAGCGTTGCGGCAGGGGCATCAAACACCGGGGAGCTGTTTTTT.

This clonotype was seen a few times. CDR3 in amino acids: CASSFWSRRNSPLHF. For the CDR3, the DNA is TGTGCCAGCAGTTTCTGGTCGCGGAGAAATTCACCCCTCCACTTT. The genes are TRBV12-3 or TRBV12-4 and TRBJ1-6; D unclear. The CDR3 is 15 amino acids. The V end was cut by 3 bases, the J end by 7 bases, with 13 bases between.

The chain uses TRBV12-5 and TRBJ2-1, with D possibly being TRBD2 (6 bases). V shed 8 bases and J shed 4 bases, with 9 bases lying between them. Germline assignment: CDR1 LGHNT and CDR2 FRNRAP. This CDR3 region has 12 residues. Written as DNA, the CDR3 is TGTGCTAGTCAGCGGGTGTACAATGAGCAGTTCTTC. Translating it yields CASQRVYNEQFF.

This rearrangement joins TRBV18 to TRBJ2-7, with D unresolved. Germline loops: CDR1 KGHSH, CDR2 LQKENI. The CDR3 consists of 12 residues. V was trimmed by 1 base and J by 8 bases, leaving 9 bases between them. This chain's CDR3 is CASSPQGLQQYF. The CDR3 DNA follows: TGTGCCAGCTCACCACAGGGCCTCCAGCAGTACTTC.

This clonotype has just a few counts. The V call is TRBV12-3 or TRBV12-4, the J call TRBJ1-1, with D tentatively TRBD1 (5 bases). The CDR3 runs 16 residues. Trimming removed 3 bases at V and 1 base at J, with 15 bases between. CDR3 coding DNA: TGTGCCAGCAGTTTCGAGGTGGGGCGGAGGAACACTGAAGCTTTCTTT. This sequence encodes CASSFEVGRRNTEAFF.

The rearrangement joins TRBV4-2 to TRBJ2-2; 9 nucleotides line up with TRBD2. Trimming at V came to 0 bases and at J to 4 bases, leaving 9 bases not matched to a gene. There are 18 residues in the CDR3. Germline V gene data show CDR1 as LGHNA and CDR2 as YNFKEQ. The CDR3: CASSQDPPSGTFTGELFF. The DNA of the CDR3 is TGTGCCAGCAGCCAAGATCCTCCTAGCGGGACTTTCACCGGGGAGCTGTTTTTT.

In this sample, this clonotype turned up a few times. The chain employs TRBV6-2 or TRBV6-3 and TRBJ1-1; D ambiguous. This CDR3 spans 13 amino acids. V gave up 5 bases and J gave up 1 base, with 8 bases separating them. The germline V gene has CDR1 MNHEY and CDR2 SVGEGT. The CDR3 nucleotides read TGTGCCAGCAGTCCCTGGGGGAACACTGAAGCTTTCTTT. Encoded protein: CASSPWGNTEAFF.

This clonotype was seen a handful of times. The gene calls are TRBV20-1 and TRBJ2-7; perhaps TRBD1 as D (5 bases). Germline lookup yields CDR1 DFQATT and CDR2 SNEGSKA (reference sequence). V was clipped by 6 bases and J by 1 base, with 10 bases between them. The CDR3 runs 12 residues. As DNA, the CDR3 is TGCAGTGCGGCGCAGGGATCCTACGAGCAGTACTTC. This gives the protein CSAAQGSYEQYF.

V usage is TRBV5-8 and J usage is TRBJ1-5; TRBD1 matches at 7 bases. The germline gives CDR1 SGHTS, CDR2 YDEGEE. This CDR3 is built from 15 residues. V lost 4 bases to trimming and J lost 1 base; unmatched junction nucleotides: 5. CDR3 sequence reads: CASSTGTASNQPQHF. The CDR3 bases are TGTGCCAGCAGCACCGGGACAGCCAGCAATCAGCCCCAGCATTTT.

This clonotype occurred a few times. The V call is TRBV12-3 or TRBV12-4, the J call TRBJ2-3, with 7 bases matching TRBD1. V trimming: 5 bases; J trimming: 9 bases; junction bases outside the gene matches: 8. The CDR3 has 13 residues. CDR3 amino acids: CASSHLPGQTQYF. The DNA for the CDR3 is TGTGCCAGCAGTCACCTACCGGGACAGACGCAGTATTTT.

This chain joins TRBV9 and TRBJ1-6; tentatively, D is TRBD1 (6 bases). The CDR3 extends over 15 amino acids. V was trimmed by 0 bases and J by 7 bases, leaving 11 bases between them. The germline V gene encodes CDR1 SGDLS and CDR2 YYNGEE. The CDR3 nucleotides are TGTGCCAGCAGCGTAGGGGGGACACAAAATTCACCCCTCCACTTT. The encoded protein is CASSVGGTQNSPLHF.

This clonotype was found a few times. This chain uses TRBV25-1 with TRBJ1-4; D is unclear. V was clipped by 3 bases and J by 8 bases, with 13 bases between them. The germline V gene has CDR1 MGHDK and CDR2 SYGVNS. This CDR3 is 14 amino acids long. The CDR3: CASSDAGFSEKLFF. The CDR3 DNA sequence: TGTGCCAGCAGTGACGCGGGGTTTTCGGAAAAACTGTTTTTT. Supplemented by reference TRBV25-1 and TRBJ1-4, the full variable domain reads EADIYQTPRYLVIGTGKKITLECSQTMGHDKMYWYQQDPGMELHLIHYSYGVNSTEKGDLSSESTVSRIRTEHFPLTLESARPSHTSQYLCASSDAGFSEKLFFGSGTQLSVL.

V usage is TRBV4-2 and J usage is TRBJ2-7; 14 bases line up with TRBD2. Germline V gives CDR1 LGHNA, CDR2 YNFKEQ. This CDR3 contains 16 residues. Germline trimming cut 3 bases from V and 3 bases from J; bases unmatched to any gene: 4. The CDR3 DNA reads as TGTGCCAGCAGCCATGTTGGGACTAGCGGGAGCTACGAGCAGTACTTC. Its protein product is CASSHVGTSGSYEQYF.

This clonotype has more than one count but fewer than ten. The chain joins TRBV12-3 or TRBV12-4 to TRBJ2-1, with 9 bases aligning to TRBD2. The V segment lost 5 bases and the J segment 9 bases; nucleotides outside the gene matches: 11. The length of the CDR3 is 15 residues. For the CDR3, the DNA is TGTGCCAGCAGTCCAGCCGGACTAGCGTTGGTTGAGCAGTTCTTC. Its protein is CASSPAGLALVEQFF.